These T cell receptor beta chains were read from a single sample in a study of cytomegalovirus exposure and HLA in healthy donors. The method was immunoSEQ multiplex PCR; TCRdb's version includes in-frame clones alone and lacks a portion of them. The top ten hold 1.5% to 2% of the sample, which has about 140,000 clones, roughly three quarters seen once. What was sequenced was PBMCs. Receptors originate from a woman aged 30 to 39 in good health and CMV-seronegative. The conserved cysteine and the conserved F or W are not part of the CDR3 here. The order of the fields is J gene, clone size, V gene, CDR3 protein. Where a row states a size, it is once, few, many or the class of an expanded clone; other rows omit it.

J: TRBJ2-7; size: .; V: TRBV6-5; CDR3: ASSYSLAGGHEQY
J: TRBJ1-2; size: few; V: TRBV28; CDR3: ASSSPGTRGYT
J: TRBJ2-3; size: .; V: TRBV11-2; CDR3: ASSPQGGGKDTQY
J: TRBJ1-1; size: once; V: TRBV28; CDR3: ASTPGNTEAF
J: TRBJ1-5; size: .; V: TRBV7-9; CDR3: SSSFFAGEGNQPQH
J: TRBJ1-2; size: once; V: TRBV6-6; CDR3: ASSPPGRGGYT
J: TRBJ2-5; size: .; V: TRBV28; CDR3: ASSKAGTSETQY
J: TRBJ1-2; size: .; V: TRBV20-1; CDR3: STEGNYGYT
J: TRBJ2-3; size: .; V: TRBV30; CDR3: ASSGLAVSTDTQY
J: TRBJ1-6; size: .; V: TRBV7-3; CDR3: ASSLLGGENSPLH
J: TRBJ2-7; size: once; V: TRBV28; CDR3: ASSRGLAVSYEQY
J: TRBJ1-3; size: .; V: TRBV7-9; CDR3: ASRGDRVSGNTIY
J: TRBJ2-2; size: .; V: TRBV18; CDR3: ASSPIDSGVGELF
J: TRBJ2-5; size: .; V: TRBV6-1; CDR3: ASSEYVGQGYPGETQY
J: TRBJ2-2; size: .; V: TRBV6-5; CDR3: ASSYRGGTELF
J: TRBJ2-5; size: .; V: TRBV11-2; CDR3: ASTRQETQY
J: TRBJ2-7; size: .; V: TRBV30; CDR3: AWSREPPYEQY
J: TRBJ2-3; size: .; V: TRBV5-1; CDR3: ASSSTGSDTQY
J: TRBJ2-4; size: .; V: TRBV7-8; CDR3: ASSLLAKNIQY
J: TRBJ2-5; size: .; V: TRBV7-6; CDR3: ASSSWARGAGVGETQY
J: TRBJ2-1; size: few; V: TRBV28; CDR3: ASSSPSGGVYNEQF
J: TRBJ2-7; size: .; V: TRBV19; CDR3: ASRLTGGEAYEQY
J: TRBJ2-1; size: .; V: TRBV7-2; CDR3: ASSSTTGGYNEQF
J: TRBJ2-3; size: .; V: TRBV2; CDR3: ASSATGAADTQY
J: TRBJ2-6; size: .; V: TRBV29-1; CDR3: SVEGTGGWGANVLT
J: TRBJ2-7; size: once; V: TRBV7-9; CDR3: SSSLFGGGSYEQY
J: TRBJ2-1; size: .; V: TRBV6-1; CDR3: ASSERTSGFNEQF
J: TRBJ1-6; size: .; V: TRBV5-1; CDR3: ASRWYGQTDSPLH
J: TRBJ2-3; size: .; V: TRBV11-2; CDR3: ASRTGAFTDTQY
J: TRBJ1-1; size: .; V: TRBV2; CDR3: ASSRDRDTEAF
J: TRBJ1-2; size: .; V: TRBV30; CDR3: AWSVWQGGGDGYT
J: TRBJ1-1; size: .; V: TRBV5-1; CDR3: ASSLIGGPNTEAF
J: TRBJ2-5; size: .; V: TRBV10-3; CDR3: AVGLTIQETQY